A single sample gave rise to the 13 T cell receptor beta chains below, sequenced in a study of cytotoxic CD8 clonotypes in ibrutinib-treated CLL. TCRdb keeps only in-frame clones here, not all; method: immunoSEQ multiplex PCR. The table shows some 200,000 clones, with 60% to 80% occurring only once. The sample here was PBMCs, taken after 12 months of ibrutinib treatment. These receptors all stem from a human donor with chronic lymphocytic leukemia.

The V call is TRBV18, the J call TRBJ2-4; 10 positions agree with TRBD1. Per the germline V gene, CDR1 is KGHSH and CDR2 is LQKENI. V trimming: 5 bases; J trimming: 7 bases; junction bases outside the gene matches: 11. This CDR3 contains 16 residues. This CDR3 is CASSAFSGTGDNIQYF. Written as DNA, the CDR3 is TGTGCCAGCTCAGCCTTCTCCGGGACAGGGGACAACATTCAGTACTTC.

This clone was counted a few times. The chain recombines TRBV6-5 with TRBJ2-1; 8 nucleotides match TRBD2. This CDR3 spans 14 amino acids. The junction had 15 bases not matched to a gene; V was cut back by 10 bases and J by 10 bases. CDR1 and CDR2 from the germline V gene are MNHEY and SVGAGI. CDR3 amino acids: CATREGGRRKEQFF. Written as DNA, the CDR3 is TGTGCCACCCGCGAAGGCGGGAGGAGGAAAGAGCAGTTCTTC.

The chain employs TRBV30 and TRBJ1-4, with D perhaps matching TRBD1 (6 bases). The CDR3 sequence is 16 residues long. Germline loops: CDR1 GTSNPN, CDR2 SVGIG (reference sequence). V was cut by 4 bases and J by 4 bases, with 19 bases left in between. Here the CDR3 reads CAWTFRTAGLNEKLFF. The CDR3 DNA sequence: TGTGCCTGGACTTTCCGGACAGCGGGGCTTAATGAAAAACTGTTTTTT.

V and J are TRBV5-1 and TRBJ2-1; 9 nucleotides agree with TRBD2. The germline V gene has CDR1 SGHRS and CDR2 YFSETQ. J lost 5 bases, V lost 0 bases, and 3 bases had no gene match. This CDR3 is built from 15 residues. CDR3 amino acids: CASSLVAGGNNEQFF. The CDR3 DNA sequence: TGCGCCAGCAGCTTGGTGGCGGGAGGGAACAATGAGCAGTTCTTC.

This clone has a handful of counts. V and J are TRBV27 and TRBJ1-2, with 7 bases fitting TRBD1. This CDR3 contains 14 residues. V shed 3 bases and J 5 bases; nucleotides not matched to a gene: 6. Germline CDR1 and CDR2: MNHEY and SMNVEV (reference sequence). Here the CDR3 DNA reads TGTGCCAGCAGTTTCGGACAGGCGCCTTATGGCTACACCTTC. It is translated as CASSFGQAPYGYTF.

CDR3 sequence reads: CASSQSLGGYEQYF. The CDR3 DNA sequence: TGCGCCAGCAGCCAATCCTTGGGAGGGTACGAGCAGTACTTC. V and J are TRBV4-1 and TRBJ2-7; 7 nucleotides line up with TRBD2. This CDR3 spans 14 amino acids. Looked up from germline, CDR1 is MGHRA and CDR2 is YSYEKL. V was clipped by 2 bases and J by 4 bases; unmatched bases: 5.

The chain uses TRBV30 and TRBJ1-1; D uncertain. Germline values: CDR1 GTSNPN, CDR2 SVGIG (reference sequence). V dropped 4 bases and J dropped 2 bases, with 5 bases sitting between them. This CDR3 is built from 11 residues. Here the CDR3 DNA reads TGTGCCTGGACAGTTAACACTGAAGCTTTCTTT. Amino acid sequence: CAWTVNTEAFF.

In this sample, this clone turned up once. This chain joins TRBV27 and TRBJ1-1; D not certain. This CDR3 contains 14 residues. The V gene lost 1 base and the J gene lost 2 bases, with 8 bases spanning the gap. In germline, CDR1 is MNHEY, CDR2 SMNVEV (reference sequence). The CDR3 nucleotides read TGTGCCAGCAGTTTATGGGCAGACAACACTGAAGCTTTCTTT. Its protein product is CASSLWADNTEAFF.

The rearrangement uses TRBV19 and TRBJ2-7, with 9 positions matching TRBD1. The CDR3 extends over 13 amino acids. Per germline, CDR1 LNHDA and CDR2 SQIVND (reference sequence). Losses at the gene ends were 6 bases for V and 3 bases for J; bases not matched to a gene: 3. CDR3 region: CASSLGQGYEQYF. As DNA, the CDR3 is TGTGCCAGTAGCCTGGGACAGGGCTACGAGCAGTACTTC. The variable domain in full, completed from reference TRBV19 and TRBJ2-7, reads DGGITQSPKYLFRKEGQNVTLSCEQNLNHDAMYWYRQDPGQGLRLIYYSQIVNDFQKGDIAEGYSVSREKKESFPLTVTSAQKNPTAFYLCASSLGQGYEQYFGPGTRLTVT.

The rearrangement uses TRBV18 and TRBJ1-2; no definite D call. Germline lookup yields CDR1 KGHSH and CDR2 LQKENI. The germline V and J ends were trimmed by 0 bases and 4 bases, with 9 bases remaining between them. The CDR3 is made up of 14 amino acids. Here the CDR3 reads CASSPPNDRYGYTF. The CDR3 coding sequence is TGTGCCAGCTCACCACCGAACGATCGCTATGGCTACACCTTC.

This chain connects TRBV4-2 to TRBJ1-3, with TRBD1 matching over 8 bases. Germline values: CDR1 LGHNA, CDR2 YNFKEQ. V shed 3 bases, J shed 4 bases, and the junction held 5 bases outside the gene matches. The CDR3 runs to 15 residues. CDR3 sequence (DNA): TGTGCCAGCAGCCAGGATACAGGGGGGGGAAACACCATATATTTT. Amino acids: CASSQDTGGGNTIYF.

The chain joins TRBV2 to TRBJ2-3; 13 nucleotides match TRBD2. CDR1 is SNHLY, CDR2 FYNNEI, per germline. J lost 5 bases, V lost 4 bases, and 3 bases had no gene match. The CDR3 consists of 15 residues. CDR3 sequence (DNA): TGTGCCAGCAGTGGGACTAGCGGGGGAGGAGATACGCAGTATTTT. The encoded protein is CASSGTSGGGDTQYF.

V usage is TRBV5-1 and J usage is TRBJ1-2; no firm D call. Germline-derived CDR1 and CDR2 are SGHRS and YFSETQ. The V gene lost 4 bases and the J gene lost 1 base, with 14 bases spanning the gap. The length of the CDR3 is 15 residues. CDR3 coding DNA: TGCGCCAGCAGCCCGCTAGAGGCAGTTAACTATGGCTACACCTTC. Its protein is CASSPLEAVNYGYTF.